A single sample gave rise to the 15 T cell receptor beta chains below, sequenced in a study of identical twins. TCRdb independently ran MiXCR on the 5' RACE reads; one entry per CDR3 protein. The sample yields around 550,000 distinct CDR3 sequences, 15% seen once. This same sample was also part of a study on yellow fever vaccine responses in identical twins.

The sequenced material came from CD4+ T cells sorted from blood. These receptors were taken from a woman between 18 and 30 years old in good health.

The V call is TRBV12-3 or TRBV12-4, the J call TRBJ2-3, with 11 bases identical to TRBD2. The CDR3 consists of 15 residues. The V gene end was trimmed by 1 base and the J gene end by 7 bases; junction bases not matched to a gene: 4. CDR3: CASSLGSGRGYTQYF. The DNA of the CDR3 is TGTGCCAGCAGTTTAGGTAGCGGGAGGGGGTATACGCAGTATTTT.

Only a few counts were recorded for this clonotype. This chain links TRBV24-1 with TRBJ2-2; D gene uncertain. V lost 8 bases to trimming and J lost 7 bases, with 10 bases between them. This CDR3 region has 12 residues. Germline CDR1 and CDR2: KGHDR and SFDVKD. CDR3 sequence reads: CATKSLIGELFF. The CDR3 region has the DNA TGTGCCACCAAGTCTCTCATCGGGGAGCTGTTTTTT.

This clonotype was seen only a few times. V gene TRBV5-1 combines with J gene TRBJ1-1; 7 bases agree with TRBD1. CDR1 is SGHRS and CDR2 is YFSETQ in the germline V gene. The CDR3 sequence is 14 residues long. The ends lost 6 bases at V and 2 bases at J; junction bases unmatched: 7. CDR3 in amino acids: CASNSGTENTEAFF. CDR3 bases: TGCGCCAGCAACAGCGGGACAGAAAACACTGAAGCTTTCTTT. Variable domain in full (rest from reference TRBV5-1 and TRBJ1-1): KAGVTQTPRYLIKTRGQQVTLSCSPISGHRSVSWYQQTPGQGLQFLFEYFSETQRNKGNFPGRFSGRQFSNSRSEMNVSTLELGDSALYLCASNSGTENTEAFFGQGTRLTVV.

The genes are TRBV13 and TRBJ2-3, with D hard to call. The germline CDR1 and CDR2 sequences are PRHDT and FYEKMQ (reference sequence). Trimming removed 5 bases at V and 7 bases at J, with 10 bases between. The CDR3 contains 12 residues. The CDR3 sequence: CASSPGGYTQYF. CDR3 nucleotides: TGTGCCAGCAGCCCGGGTGGGTATACGCAGTATTTT.

J is TRBJ2-1 and V is TRBV15; 9 bases are shared with TRBD2. V shed 0 bases, J shed 4 bases, and the junction held 7 bases outside the gene matches. Germline CDR1 and CDR2: LNHNV and YYDKDF (reference sequence). The CDR3 runs to 17 residues. In DNA, the CDR3 is TGTGCCACCAGCAGAGATCGGGCAAGCGGGGGGTACAATGAGCAGTTCTTC. Translated: CATSRDRASGGYNEQFF.

This clonotype has only a few counts. The chain links TRBV20-1 to TRBJ2-2; D ambiguous. Per the germline V gene, CDR1 is DFQATT and CDR2 is SNEGSKA (reference sequence). V was cut by 2 bases and J by 5 bases, with 3 bases left in between. The CDR3 spans 11 residues. The CDR3 loop is CSARTTGELFF. CDR3 nucleotide sequence: TGCAGTGCTAGAACTACCGGGGAGCTGTTTTTT.

The V and J genes are TRBV11-1 and TRBJ2-4, with 10 bases matching TRBD1. Germline V gene lookup returns CDR1 SGHAT and CDR2 FQDESV (reference sequence). Trimming took 5 bases from V and 7 from J; bases not matched to a gene: 2. The CDR3 runs to 13 residues. The CDR3 region has the DNA TGTGCCAGCAGCGTGACAGGGGGCAACATTCAGTACTTC. Amino acid sequence: CASSVTGGNIQYF.

This chain links TRBV28 with TRBJ2-5; D may be TRBD1 or TRBD2 (5 bases each). CDR3 length equals 16 residues. V shed 4 bases and J shed 4 bases, with 19 bases lying between them. Per germline, CDR1 MDHEN and CDR2 SYDVKM. CDR3 in amino acids: CASSSPGRGNGETQYF. The CDR3 region has the DNA TGTGCCAGCAGTTCGCCGGGGCGAGGGAATGGAGAGACCCAGTACTTC.

This clonotype has more than one count but fewer than ten. V gene TRBV5-1 combines with J gene TRBJ1-5, with a possible D match to TRBD1 (5 bases). In germline, CDR1 is SGHRS, CDR2 YFSETQ. Deletions cut 4 bases from V and 0 bases from J, with 11 bases between. This CDR3 comprises 15 residues. CDR3 nucleotides: TGCGCCAGCAGCCCGGGGACGAATAGCAATCAGCCCCAGCATTTT. Translated, it gives CASSPGTNSNQPQHF.

The chain links TRBV11-3 to TRBJ2-5; 9 bases fit TRBD1. The V gene end was trimmed by 3 bases and the J gene end by 7 bases; junction bases not matched to a gene: 6. The CDR3 is 14 residues long. The germline V gene encodes CDR1 SGHNT and CDR2 YENEEA. CDR3 in amino acids: CASSLEQGAGTQYF. For the CDR3, the DNA is TGTGCCAGCAGCTTGGAACAGGGGGCAGGGACCCAGTACTTC.

The chain joins TRBV7-6 to TRBJ1-4; TRBD1 aligns across 8 bases. With 5 bases clipped from V and 4 bases from J, the junction kept 6 bases outside the gene matches. The CDR3 length is 15 residues. CDR1 and CDR2 from the germline V gene are SGHVS and FNYEAQ. In nucleotides, the CDR3 is TGTGCCAGCAGCCCGTTGACAGGGGTTAATGAAAAACTGTTTTTT. Its translation: CASSPLTGVNEKLFF.

The chain uses TRBV6-1 and TRBJ2-5; D is undetermined. The CDR3 sequence is 11 residues long. Trimming removed 1 base at V and 7 bases at J, with 4 bases between. The germline V gene has CDR1 MNHNS and CDR2 SASEGT. The CDR3 region is CASSEVTTQYF. The CDR3 DNA reads TGTGCCAGCAGTGAAGTGACGACCCAGTACTTC.

The chain couples TRBV28 to TRBJ2-1, with 7 bases matching TRBD1. This CDR3 contains 15 residues. CDR1 and CDR2 (germline): MDHEN, SYDVKM. V was pared by 1 base and J by 4 bases, with 4 bases of the junction left unmatched. Here the CDR3 DNA reads TGTGCCAGCAGTTTATATGGGACAGCTTACAATGAGCAGTTCTTC. This codes for CASSLYGTAYNEQFF.

The gene calls are TRBV7-9 and TRBJ2-7; D remains unclear. Germline values: CDR1 SEHNR, CDR2 FQNEAQ (reference sequence). Trimming shortened V by 6 bases and J by 0 bases, and 9 bases separated the two germline ends. There are 13 residues in the CDR3. CDR3 sequence: CASSMSDSYEQYF. CDR3 coding DNA: TGTGCCAGCAGTATGAGCGACTCCTACGAGCAGTACTTC.

The chain employs TRBV7-8 and TRBJ2-1, with D possibly being TRBD1 (5 bases). This CDR3 is 14 amino acids long. Trimming shortened V by 5 bases and J by 2 bases, and 10 bases separated the two germline ends. Germline CDR1 is SGHVS and CDR2 is FQNEAQ. CDR3 DNA sequence: TGTGCCAGCAGCGATGACAGTCCCTACAATGAGCAGTTCTTC. Its translation: CASSDDSPYNEQFF.